The T cell receptor beta chain under discussion was sequenced for a study of blood T cell repertoires in COVID-19. Germline V CDR1 and CDR2: SGHVS, FQNEAQ. This CDR3 spans 15 amino acids. J lost 5 bases, V lost 3 bases, and 7 bases had no gene match. Data came from immunoSEQ multiplex PCR; TCRdb stores just in-frame clones and leaves some out. The sample yields approximately 89,000 clones, about 80% seen once. The origin of this receptor is a woman older than 75 with acute or convalescent COVID-19. The sample taken for sequencing was peripheral blood. The chain uses TRBV7-8 and TRBJ1-2; TRBD1 aligns across 9 bases. The CDR3 sequence is CASSLGTGRFYGYTF. As DNA, the CDR3 is TGTGCCAGCAGCTTGGGGACAGGGAGATTTTATGGCTACACCTTC.